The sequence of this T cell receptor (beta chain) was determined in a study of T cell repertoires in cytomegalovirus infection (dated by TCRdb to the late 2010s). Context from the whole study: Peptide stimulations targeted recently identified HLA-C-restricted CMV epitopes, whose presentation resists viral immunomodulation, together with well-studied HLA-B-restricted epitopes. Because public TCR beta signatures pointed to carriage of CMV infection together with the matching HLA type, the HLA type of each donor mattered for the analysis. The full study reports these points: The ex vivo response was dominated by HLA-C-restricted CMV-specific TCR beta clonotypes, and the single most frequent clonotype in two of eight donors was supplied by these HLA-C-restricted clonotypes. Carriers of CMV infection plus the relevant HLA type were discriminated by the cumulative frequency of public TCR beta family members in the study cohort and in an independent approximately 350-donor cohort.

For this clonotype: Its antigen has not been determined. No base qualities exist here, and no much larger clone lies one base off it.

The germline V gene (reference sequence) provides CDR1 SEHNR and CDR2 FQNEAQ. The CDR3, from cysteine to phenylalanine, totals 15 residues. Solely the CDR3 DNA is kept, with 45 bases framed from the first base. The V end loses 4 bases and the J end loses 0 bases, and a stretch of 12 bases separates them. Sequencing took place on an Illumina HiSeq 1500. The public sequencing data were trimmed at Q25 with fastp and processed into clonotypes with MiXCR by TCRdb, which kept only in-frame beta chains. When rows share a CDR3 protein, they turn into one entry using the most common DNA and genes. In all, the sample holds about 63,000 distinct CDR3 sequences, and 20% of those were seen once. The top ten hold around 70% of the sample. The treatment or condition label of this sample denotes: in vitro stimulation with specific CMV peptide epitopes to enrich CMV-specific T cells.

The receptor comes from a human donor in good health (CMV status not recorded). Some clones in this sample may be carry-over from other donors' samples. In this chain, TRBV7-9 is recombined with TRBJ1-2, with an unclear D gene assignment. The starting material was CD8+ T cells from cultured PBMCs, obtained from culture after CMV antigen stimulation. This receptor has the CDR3 CASSSRGVPNYGYTF. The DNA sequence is TGTGCCAGCAGCTCCCGGGGAGTTCCTAACTATGGCTACACCTTC.